The 3 T cell receptor beta chains presented below share a single source sample, sequenced in a study of early T cells in non-severe SARS-CoV-2 infection. TCRdb processed the 5' RACE reads anew with MiXCR; each CDR3 protein has one entry. This sample has more than 95,000 distinct CDR3 sequences, with around 16% found just once. Sequenced material: whole blood. These receptors were obtained from an adult who was a healthcare worker with PCR-confirmed SARS-CoV-2 infection or an uninfected control (not recorded which).

Ten or more counts support this clonotype. The CDR3 DNA sequence: TGTGCCAGTAGTATTGAACAGGAGAGCTACGAGCAGTACTTC. Amino acids: CASSIEQESYEQYF. The rearrangement uses TRBV19 and TRBJ2-7; the D gene is possibly TRBD1 (5 bases). The CDR3 covers 14 residues. V lost 3 bases and J lost 3, with 12 bases in between. CDR1 is LNHDA and CDR2 is SQIVND in the germline V gene (reference sequence).

This clonotype was counted only a few times. This chain links TRBV7-9 with TRBJ2-7; 10 nucleotides match TRBD1. V lost 5 bases and J lost 2; bases outside the gene matches: 6. CDR1 is SEHNR, CDR2 FQNEAQ, per germline (reference sequence). There are 15 residues in the CDR3. This CDR3 reads CASSRGQGEPYEQYF. The DNA for the CDR3 is TGTGCCAGCAGCCGTGGACAGGGGGAGCCCTACGAGCAGTACTTC. The full variable domain, completed using reference TRBV7-9 and TRBJ2-7, is DTGVSQNPRHKITKRGQNVTFRCDPISEHNRLYWYRQTLGQGPEFLTYFQNEAQLEKSRLLSDRFSAERPKGSFSTLEIQRTEQGDSAMYLCASSRGQGEPYEQYFGPGTRLTVT.

The chain combines TRBV20-1 with TRBJ1-5; TRBD1 matches at 8 bases. The V gene end was trimmed by 1 base and the J gene end by 14 bases; junction bases not matched to a gene: 4. From germline, CDR1 is DFQATT and CDR2 SNEGSKA (reference sequence). The CDR3 consists of 11 residues. The CDR3 spells CSARVVTGEHF. The CDR3 nucleotides read TGCAGTGCTAGAGTGGTGACAGGGGAGCATTTT.